A selection of T cell receptor beta chains follows, all from one sample in a study of vaccination effects on CD4 cells after COVID-19. TCRdb keeps only in-frame clones here, not all; method: immunoSEQ multiplex PCR. This table has 25,000 to 35,000 clones, approximately 83% appearing once. The antigens for these receptors are not known. The sample here was CD4+ T cells from PBMCs cultured with HCoV-NL63 spike peptides, taken after COVID-19 vaccination. The receptors come from a human donor who received a COVID-19 vaccine. Some clones in this sample may be carry-over from other donors' samples. The CDR3 runs from the conserved cysteine through the conserved F or W. A D gene is named only where the DNA matches it firmly. Expanded clones are given a class, and other clones once, few, many or no size at all.

-	TRBV28	TRBJ1-1	-	TGTGCCAGCAGTTCCCACAGGGCCCCGAACACTGAAGCTTTCTTT	CASSSHRAPNTEAFF
-	TRBV27	TRBJ2-3	-	TGTGCCAGCAGTTTATCGACCCAGGCGGCAGTGGGCACAGATACGCAGTATTTT	CASSLSTQAAVGTDTQYF
-	TRBV6-5	TRBJ2-5	TRBD2	TGTGCCAGCAGCTCTGTAGCGGGGTACCAAGAGACCCAGTACTTC	CASSSVAGYQETQYF
-	TRBV5-1	TRBJ2-2	-	TGCGCCAGCAGCTCCGAGGGCGGGGAGCTGTTTTTT	CASSSEGGELFF
-	TRBV3-1/TRBV3-2	TRBJ2-1	-	TGTGCCAGCAGCCCAAGATCTAAAGGAGAGCAGTTCTTC	CASSPRSKGEQFF
-	TRBV4-1	TRBJ1-1	-	TGCGCCAGCAGACCCGACAGGAACACTGAAGCTTTCTTT	CASRPDRNTEAFF
-	TRBV6-1	TRBJ2-3	-	TGTGCCAGCAGTGACGGGACTCAACGACGGTATTTT	CASSDGTQRRYF
-	TRBV5-1	TRBJ2-3	-	TGCGCCAGCAGCTCCCCCCCCCGGACTCGTAGCACAGATACGCAGTATTTT	CASSSPPRTRSTDTQYF
-	TRBV7-9	TRBJ1-4	TRBD1	TGTGCCAGCAGTACAGGGGGGAGTGAAAAACTGTTTTTT	CASSTGGSEKLFF
-	TRBV7-8	TRBJ1-1	-	TGTGCCAGCAGCTTAACCGGGGAAACTGAAGCTTTCTTT	CASSLTGETEAFF
-	TRBV2	TRBJ1-2	TRBD1	TGTGCCAGCAGCCCGACAGGGTGGAAAGATGGCTACACCTTC	CASSPTGWKDGYTF
-	TRBV10-2	TRBJ2-6	TRBD1	TGCGCCAGTCAACCCAGGGACAGGGGGTCTGGGGCCAACGTCCTGACTTTC	CASQPRDRGSGANVLTF
-	TRBV6-2/TRBV6-3	TRBJ1-4	-	TGTGCCAGCAGTTACGTCCCGACCCGGCCGAGAGATGAAAAACTGTTTTTT	CASSYVPTRPRDEKLFF
-	TRBV12-3/TRBV12-4	TRBJ2-5	-	TGTGCCAGCAGTCCAAAAGAGACCCAGTACTTC	CASSPKETQYF
-	TRBV30	TRBJ1-2	-	TGTGCCTGGAGCGCCGCCCGAGATTGGACTAACTATGGCTACACCTTC	CAWSAARDWTNYGYTF
-	TRBV5-1	TRBJ1-2	TRBD1	TGCGCCAGCAGCGGGGAGACAGGGGGAGTTAACTATGGCTACACCTTC	CASSGETGGVNYGYTF
-	TRBV12-3/TRBV12-4	TRBJ1-4	-	TGTGCCAGCAGCCTGACTGAAAAACTGTTTTTT	CASSLTEKLFF
-	TRBV5-1	TRBJ2-1	TRBD2	TGCGCCAGCAGCTTGGTAGCGGGGGTTAACTACAATGAGCAGTTCTTC	CASSLVAGVNYNEQFF
-	TRBV19	TRBJ2-5	-	TGTGCCAGTAGACGGCAGGGAAGAGAGACCCAGTACTTC	CASRRQGRETQYF
-	TRBV28	TRBJ2-5	TRBD2	TGTGCCAGCAGCCCGGGACTAGCCCAAGAGACCCAGTACTTC	CASSPGLAQETQYF
-	TRBV28	TRBJ1-4	-	TGTGCCAGCAGTTTACGGCGTTCCTCAACTAATGAAAAACTGTTTTTT	CASSLRRSSTNEKLFF
once	TRBV6-5	TRBJ1-2	-	TGTGCCACCCGCATACCACAGGGTCCCCTTGGCTACACCTTC	CATRIPQGPLGYTF
-	TRBV5-6	TRBJ1-1	TRBD1	TGTGCCAGCAGCTTGGCGGGACAGGGGATGACTGAAGCTTTCTTT	CASSLAGQGMTEAFF
once	TRBV10-2	TRBJ1-1	-	TGCGCCAGCAGAGATAATCGAGGGACTGAAGCTTTCTTT	CASRDNRGTEAFF
-	TRBV28	TRBJ1-4	-	TGTGCCAGCAGTTTAGTAGGGGGACGGGCATATGAAAAACTGTTTTTT	CASSLVGGRAYEKLFF